The 14 T cell receptor beta chains given below trace back to one sample, sequenced in a study of cytotoxic CD8 clonotypes in ibrutinib-treated CLL. Sequencing was performed with immunoSEQ multiplex PCR; in TCRdb, only in-frame clones are kept and a portion is missing. The sample lists about 300,000 clones, more than 70% seen once, with approximately 5.1% in the top ten. The sequenced sample was PBMCs, obtained at disease progression, from a patient treated with ibrutinib. The receptor set was obtained from a human donor with chronic lymphocytic leukemia.

The rearrangement uses TRBV7-3 and TRBJ2-3; TRBD2 agrees at 9 bases. The ends lost 5 bases at V and 2 bases at J; junction bases unmatched: 17. This CDR3 has 19 amino acids. Per germline, CDR1 SGHTA and CDR2 FQGTGA. The CDR3 nucleotides are TGTGCCAGCAGCCACGGCGGGGGAATAGCGGGAGTGTCCACAGATACGCAGTATTTT. Residues: CASSHGGGIAGVSTDTQYF. The variable domain in full, completed from reference TRBV7-3 and TRBJ2-3, reads GAGVSQTPSNKVTEKGKYVELRCDPISGHTALYWYRQSLGQGPEFLIYFQGTGAADDSGLPNDRFFAVRPEGSVSTLKIQRTERGDSAVYLCASSHGGGIAGVSTDTQYFGPGTRLTVL.

The chain couples TRBV10-3 to TRBJ1-4, with no clear D. Germline V CDR1 and CDR2: ENHRY, SYGVKD. The CDR3 sequence is 14 residues long. The V end was cut by 3 bases, the J end by 3 bases, with 8 bases between. The CDR3 protein is CAISEYRSNEKLFF. CDR3 coding DNA: TGTGCCATCAGTGAATACAGATCTAATGAAAAACTGTTTTTT.

The gene calls are TRBV4-1 and TRBJ1-1; tentative D call: TRBD1 (5 bases). CDR1 MGHRA and CDR2 YSYEKL come from the germline V gene. CDR3 length equals 15 residues. V was clipped by 3 bases and J by 6 bases, with 17 bases between them. The CDR3 bases are TGCGCCAGCAGCCAGAAGACAGAGGGGAGGGCTGAAGCTTTCTTT. Translated: CASSQKTEGRAEAFF.

The chain is built from TRBV2 and TRBJ2-7; D is undetermined. The germline gives CDR1 SNHLY, CDR2 FYNNEI. This CDR3 region has 13 residues. V gave up 4 bases and J gave up 2 bases, with 9 bases separating them. CDR3 amino acids: CASSGPGPYEQYF. The CDR3 DNA is TGTGCCAGCAGTGGACCTGGACCCTACGAGCAGTACTTC.

The rearrangement joins TRBV7-2 to TRBJ1-2, with 10 bases fitting TRBD1. CDR1 and CDR2 (germline): SGHTA, FQGNSA. The CDR3 consists of 15 residues. The J segment lost 2 bases and the V segment lost 5 bases, leaving 5 bases of the junction unmatched. CDR3 residues: CASSPRQGANYGYTF. In nucleotides, the CDR3 is TGTGCCAGCAGCCCACGACAGGGGGCGAACTATGGCTACACCTTC.

V usage is TRBV21-1 and J usage is TRBJ1-6; the listed D gene, TRBD1, was not tested against the DNA. TRBV21-1 is labeled a pseudogene. The CDR3 contains 15 residues. The CDR3 DNA reads as TGTGCCAGCATTTCAACCGGGACAGGTAATTCACCCCTCCACTTT. It translates to CASISTGTGNSPLHF.

This clone came up once. V and J are TRBV29-1 and TRBJ2-3, with D perhaps TRBD1 or TRBD2 (6 bases each). The CDR3 covers 13 residues. Trimming removed 7 bases at V and 5 bases at J, with 16 bases between. Germline CDR1 is SQVTM and CDR2 is ANQGSEA. The CDR3 coding sequence is TGCAGCGCCTTATCCGGAGGGGGAGATACGCAGTATTTT. Its protein is CSALSGGGDTQYF.

This chain connects TRBV19 to TRBJ1-2, with D possibly TRBD1 on 5 matching bases. CDR1 LNHDA and CDR2 SQIVND come from the germline V gene (reference sequence). This CDR3 is 16 amino acids long. Trimming took 4 bases from V and 4 from J, leaving 19 bases between them. CDR3 in DNA: TGTGCCAGTAGTAGGTTTTCTAGGAGGGGCACCTATGGCTACACCTTC. Amino acid sequence: CASSRFSRRGTYGYTF.

J is TRBJ1-1 and V is TRBV5-4; D unclear. V was trimmed by 4 bases and J by 0 bases, leaving 16 bases between them. CDR1 and CDR2 from the germline V gene are SGHNT and YYREEE (reference sequence). The length of the CDR3 is 16 residues. Here the CDR3 reads CASSREYEVVNTEAFF. CDR3 DNA: TGTGCCAGCAGCCGTGAGTATGAGGTAGTGAACACTGAAGCTTTCTTT.

This clone was counted a single time. The V gene is TRBV4-1, the J gene TRBJ1-3; TRBD1 agrees at 10 bases. V lost 8 bases to trimming and J lost 4 bases; unmatched junction nucleotides: 11. The germline V gene has CDR1 MGHRA and CDR2 YSYEKL. The CDR3 is made up of 16 amino acids. CDR3 DNA: TGCGCCAGCGGTGGGACAGGGGAACGAGAGGGAAACACCATATATTTT. Its protein is CASGGTGEREGNTIYF.

This clone was observed a few times. CDR3 nucleotide sequence: TGTGCCAGCAGCGTGACAGCGGCCCACCGGGAGCTGTTTTTT. Its protein product is CASSVTAAHRELFF. The chain employs TRBV9 and TRBJ2-2; D possibly uses TRBD1 or TRBD2 (5 bases each). The CDR3 totals 14 residues. The germline V gene encodes CDR1 SGDLS and CDR2 YYNGEE. V dropped 2 bases and J dropped 9 bases, with 14 bases sitting between them.

The chain joins TRBV11-2 to TRBJ2-5; D is uncertain. V was shortened by 1 base and J by 2 bases, with 17 bases between the two germline ends. CDR3 size: 17 residues. Germline values: CDR1 SGHAT, CDR2 FQNNGV. CDR3 protein: CASSLGGLTGWQETQYF. The DNA for the CDR3 is TGTGCCAGCAGCTTAGGGGGTTTGACGGGCTGGCAAGAGACCCAGTACTTC.

The rearrangement links TRBV9 to TRBJ2-1; the D gene could be TRBD1 or TRBD2 (5 bases each). Trimming pared 0 bases from V and 6 bases from J, leaving 13 bases between. The CDR3 is 15 amino acids. The V gene's germline CDR1 is SGDLS and CDR2 YYNGEE. CDR3 sequence: CASSVAQRGGNEQFF. CDR3 nucleotide sequence: TGTGCCAGCAGCGTAGCTCAGAGGGGCGGCAATGAGCAGTTCTTC.

The chain has TRBV2 and TRBJ2-3, with a weak D call TRBD1 (6 bases). Germline V gene sequence: CDR1 SNHLY, CDR2 FYNNEI. The CDR3 runs 13 residues. V gave up 8 bases and J gave up 6 bases, with 15 bases separating them. CDR3 residues: CASLTGATDTQYF. DNA of the CDR3: TGTGCCAGCTTGACAGGCGCTACGGATACGCAGTATTTT.